This TCR beta chain was identified during a study of cytomegalovirus exposure and HLA in healthy donors. Study-level findings and limits: Rates of TCR association differed by HLA locus in a later analysis, with DRB1 highest and HLA-C lowest. The listing of some 170 TCR beta chains classed them as cytomegalovirus-associated. In a later analysis, HLA-associated beta chains showed higher expansion and lower generation probabilities than comparable chains.

Regarding this clone: Its antigen remains unknown.

Unmatched junction bases numbered 6, after V lost 0 bases and J lost 1 base. Germline assignment: CDR1 SGDLS and CDR2 YYNGEE. This CDR3 contains 16 residues. 13 Jbeta primers and 60 Vbeta primers were used for the PCR. Sequencing was performed with immunoSEQ multiplex PCR; in TCRdb, only in-frame clones are kept and a portion is missing. Among 130,000 to 150,000 clones listed, roughly 77% were seen once. The sequenced sample consisted of PBMCs. The chain uses TRBV9 and TRBJ2-5; TRBD1 agrees at 7 bases. This sequence originates from a man aged 25 to 40 in good health and CMV-seronegative. Here the CDR3 reads CASSVATGVSQETQYF. The CDR3 DNA reads as TGTGCCAGCAGCGTAGCCACAGGGGTAAGCCAAGAGACCCAGTACTTC.